The 30 T cell receptor beta chains given below trace back to one sample, sequenced in a study of T cells in lung cancer brain metastases. Sequencing used immunoSEQ multiplex PCR; TCRdb keeps in-frame clones, though not all of them. In the table there are about a thousand clones, around four fifths of which are singletons. Sequencing was carried out using tumor tissue from a brain metastasis. The receptors derive from a woman in her 70s with non-small cell lung cancer that had spread to the brain.

This clone was seen once. The J gene is TRBJ2-7, the V gene TRBV7-2; 10 nucleotides agree with TRBD1. The ends lost 5 bases at V and 5 bases at J; junction bases unmatched: 9. This CDR3 has 15 amino acids. Germline V gene sequence: CDR1 SGHTA, CDR2 FQGNSA. This CDR3 is CASSVMDRGVDEQYF. Written as DNA, the CDR3 is TGTGCCAGCAGCGTGATGGACAGGGGGGTCGACGAGCAGTACTTC.

This chain uses TRBV2 with TRBJ1-1; D is ambiguous. Trimming pared 8 bases from V and 1 base from J, leaving 23 bases between. The V gene's germline CDR1 is SNHLY and CDR2 FYNNEI. This CDR3 is built from 17 residues. For the CDR3, the DNA is TGTGCCAGCCGGCGTGGGCGATCCCGAGACAAGAACACTGAAGCTTTCTTT. This encodes CASRRGRSRDKNTEAFF.

The V gene is TRBV18, the J gene TRBJ2-1; TRBD2 aligns across 11 bases. The CDR3 length is 16 residues. V trimming: 1 base; J trimming: 7 bases; junction bases outside the gene matches: 6. Germline V CDR1 and CDR2: KGHSH, LQKENI. The CDR3 DNA sequence: TGTGCCAGCTCACCACAACTAGCGGGAGCCTCAAATGAGCAGTTCTTC. Encoded protein: CASSPQLAGASNEQFF.

The chain links TRBV28 to TRBJ1-2, with a possible D match to TRBD1 (6 bases). V was shortened by 3 bases and J by 2 bases, with 10 bases between the two germline ends. This CDR3 is built from 14 residues. CDR1 is MDHEN, CDR2 SYDVKM, per germline. The CDR3 DNA sequence: TGTGCCAGCAGTTTCGGGGGCGAAAACTATGGCTACACCTTC. This gives the protein CASSFGGENYGYTF.

V usage is TRBV7-2 and J usage is TRBJ1-2; D remains ambiguous. The CDR3 is 10 residues long. The germline V gene encodes CDR1 SGHTA and CDR2 FQGNSA. Trimming removed 8 bases from V and 3 bases from J, with 4 bases in between. The CDR3 reads CASGDYGYTF. The CDR3, as DNA: TGTGCCAGCGGGGACTATGGCTACACCTTC.

The chain has TRBV7-9 and TRBJ2-3, with 11 nucleotides matching TRBD2. CDR3 length: 17 residues. Per the germline V gene, CDR1 is SEHNR and CDR2 is FQNEAQ (reference sequence). Germline trimming cut 5 bases from V and 1 base from J; bases unmatched to any gene: 8. CDR3 DNA sequence: TGTGCCAGCAGCCTGGGGACTAGCGGTTCTCGCACAGATACGCAGTATTTT. Protein: CASSLGTSGSRTDTQYF.

The chain links TRBV19 to TRBJ2-5, with a weak D call TRBD1 (5 bases). V shed 3 bases and J shed 1 base, with 12 bases lying between them. The CDR3 has 15 amino acids. Germline-derived CDR1 and CDR2 are LNHDA and SQIVND (reference sequence). CDR3 nucleotides: TGTGCCAGTAGTATCGGAGCGCAGGGCCAAGAGACCCAGTACTTC. As protein: CASSIGAQGQETQYF.

The chain couples TRBV9 to TRBJ2-3, with 10 positions matching TRBD2. The CDR3 has 15 amino acids. The germline V gene has CDR1 SGDLS and CDR2 YYNGEE. Trimming took 6 bases from V and 3 from J; bases not matched to a gene: 7. The CDR3, as DNA: TGTGCCAGCAACTTAGCGGGGGGTTTTACAGATACGCAGTATTTT. It specifies CASNLAGGFTDTQYF.

The chain carries TRBV2 and TRBJ2-5; tentatively, D is TRBD1 (6 bases). The V end lost 6 bases, the J end lost 7 bases, and 12 bases lay between the germline ends. The CDR3 runs to 12 residues. The V gene's germline CDR1 is SNHLY and CDR2 FYNNEI. CDR3 in amino acids: CASSETGLTQYF. The DNA for the CDR3 is TGTGCCAGCAGCGAGACAGGCCTGACCCAGTACTTC.

This clone showed up just once. The chain has TRBV15 and TRBJ1-2; D may be TRBD1 (6 bases). The CDR3 length is 15 residues. CDR1 and CDR2 from the germline V gene are LNHNV and YYDKDF (reference sequence). The germline V and J ends were trimmed by 1 base and 4 bases, with 13 bases remaining between them. The CDR3 reads CATSRARGGGYGYTF. CDR3 sequence (DNA): TGTGCCACCAGCAGAGCTCGGGGAGGGGGCTATGGCTACACCTTC. The variable domain in full, completed from reference TRBV15 and TRBJ1-2, reads DAMVIQNPRYQVTQFGKPVTLSCSQTLNHNVMYWYQQKSSQAPKLLFHYYDKDFNNEADTPDNFQSRRPNTSFCFLDIRSPGLGDTAMYLCATSRARGGGYGYTFGSGTRLTVV.

CDR3 DNA sequence: TGTGCCAGCAGGGGGGCCGTGAGGGTGGGGAACACTGAAGCTTTCTTT. Its protein product is CASRGAVRVGNTEAFF. The chain is built from TRBV28 and TRBJ1-1; tentative D call: TRBD1 (6 bases). The V gene's germline CDR1 is MDHEN and CDR2 SYDVKM. V was cut by 6 bases and J by 1 base, with 18 bases left in between. There are 16 residues in the CDR3.

This chain links TRBV6-1 with TRBJ2-7, with D unclear. The CDR3 has 12 residues. CDR1 is MNHNS, CDR2 SASEGT, per germline. Trimming took off 6 bases at V and 4 bases at J, with 10 bases between the two ends. CDR3 nucleotide sequence: TGTGCCAGCAGCCTAGATTTATACGAGCAGTACTTC. Its protein is CASSLDLYEQYF.

The J gene is TRBJ2-5, the V gene TRBV4-2; 10 nucleotides match TRBD2. CDR3 length: 17 amino acids. V lost 1 base to trimming and J lost 5 bases; unmatched junction nucleotides: 10. The germline V gene has CDR1 LGHNA and CDR2 YNFKEQ. The CDR3 DNA reads as TGTGCCAGCAGCCAAGGCGGGAGCGGGGGGGCCCGGGAGACCCAGTACTTC. It yields the protein CASSQGGSGGARETQYF.

In this sample, this clone turned up a few times. The chain couples TRBV29-1 to TRBJ1-1; no firm D call. CDR3 length equals 13 residues. The germline gives CDR1 SQVTM, CDR2 ANQGSEA. The ends were cut back, 4 bases at V and 0 bases at J, with 9 bases in the middle. This CDR3 is CSVGSGVNTEAFF. The CDR3 nucleotides read TGCAGCGTTGGCTCAGGAGTGAACACTGAAGCTTTCTTT.

The chain carries TRBV5-1 and TRBJ2-3; 10 nucleotides agree with TRBD2. This CDR3 region has 15 residues. Germline trimming cut 6 bases from V and 0 bases from J; bases unmatched to any gene: 4. Germline-derived CDR1 and CDR2 are SGHRS and YFSETQ. The CDR3 DNA reads as TGCGCCAGCAAGCGGGAGGGAGGGAGCACAGATACGCAGTATTTT. Protein sequence: CASKREGGSTDTQYF.

The chain recombines TRBV15 with TRBJ1-3, with D hard to call. The CDR3 loop spans 16 amino acids. Germline CDR1 and CDR2: LNHNV and YYDKDF (reference sequence). Trimming pared 0 bases from V and 1 base from J, leaving 10 bases between. The CDR3: CATSRDPGRSGNTIYF. The CDR3 bases are TGTGCCACCAGCAGAGATCCGGGCAGGTCTGGAAACACCATATATTTT.

The chain couples TRBV7-9 to TRBJ2-7, with D uncertain. The CDR3 totals 12 residues. Per the germline V gene, CDR1 is SEHNR and CDR2 is FQNEAQ (reference sequence). The V and J ends lost 3 bases and 4 bases respectively, with 7 bases between them. The CDR3 DNA follows: TGTGCCAGCAGCTTTTTAGGTTACGAGCAGTACTTC. It encodes CASSFLGYEQYF.

This sequence joins TRBV4-1 and TRBJ2-7; the D is unclear. Trimming pared 5 bases from V and 0 bases from J, leaving 17 bases between. CDR3 length: 16 residues. The germline V gene has CDR1 MGHRA and CDR2 YSYEKL. CDR3 DNA sequence: TGCGCCAGCAGCTACCTTGAGGTTCCTTCCTCCTACGAGCAGTACTTC. This sequence encodes CASSYLEVPSSYEQYF.

The V call is TRBV30, the J call TRBJ1-4, with TRBD1 identical over 8 bases. The CDR3 spans 15 residues. V lost 2 bases to trimming and J lost 6 bases; unmatched junction nucleotides: 8. The germline gives CDR1 GTSNPN, CDR2 SVGIG (reference sequence). The DNA for the CDR3 is TGTGCCTGGAGTAAGGGACAGGCAGGGGATGAAAAACTGTTTTTT. Its protein product is CAWSKGQAGDEKLFF.

This clone was recorded a few times. The chain combines TRBV27 with TRBJ1-4, with D tentatively TRBD1 (5 bases). Trimming shortened V by 6 bases and J by 3 bases, and 14 bases separated the two germline ends. Germline CDR1 is MNHEY and CDR2 is SMNVEV (reference sequence). The CDR3 is 15 residues long. The CDR3 loop is CASRSSQGANEKLFF. CDR3 in DNA: TGTGCCAGCAGGTCCTCCCAGGGCGCTAATGAAAAACTGTTTTTT.

This clone has just one count. The chain has TRBV9 and TRBJ2-2, with D possibly TRBD1 on 6 matching bases. Germline CDR1 SGDLS, CDR2 YYNGEE. This CDR3 spans 16 amino acids. V lost 4 bases and J 1 base, leaving 14 bases between the germline ends. As DNA, the CDR3 is TGTGCCAGCAGCCCTCGGACAGTTGAGAACACCGGGGAGCTGTTTTTT. Translating it yields CASSPRTVENTGELFF. The complete variable domain, with remaining parts taken from reference TRBV9 and TRBJ2-2, reads DSGVTQTPKHLITATGQRVTLRCSPRSGDLSVYWYQQSLDQGLQFLIQYYNGEERAKGNILERFSAQQFPDLHSELNLSSLELGDSALYFCASSPRTVENTGELFFGEGSRLTVL.

The chain uses TRBV23-1 and TRBJ2-2, with TRBD1 matching 8 bases. Being an ORF, TRBV23-1 has a function that is uncertain. This CDR3 has 16 residues. V lost 6 bases to trimming and J lost 7 bases; unmatched junction nucleotides: 13. CDR3 bases: TGCGCCAGCAGCCTTGGACAGGGTATAATTAACGGGGAGCTGTTTTTT. It yields the protein CASSLGQGIINGELFF.

V usage is TRBV9 and J usage is TRBJ2-7; TRBD1 agrees at 8 bases. V dropped 1 base and J dropped 7; count of bases not matched to a gene: 10. Germline CDR1 SGDLS, CDR2 YYNGEE. This CDR3 is built from 15 residues. CDR3 nucleotides: TGTGCCAGCAGCGTAACAGGACAGGGATCGGGGGAGCAGTACTTC. As protein: CASSVTGQGSGEQYF.

J is TRBJ1-2 and V is TRBV5-1; possibly TRBD1 for D (6 bases). The CDR3 has 17 amino acids. CDR1 and CDR2 (germline): SGHRS, YFSETQ. V shed 3 bases and J shed 4 bases, with 22 bases lying between them. CDR3 bases: TGCGCCAGCAGCTCGGGGGGTGCTGGACAGAGAATCTATGGCTACACCTTC. Translated: CASSSGGAGQRIYGYTF.

This clone was seen only once. This rearrangement joins TRBV28 to TRBJ2-3, with 10 nucleotides matching TRBD2. The CDR3 runs to 19 residues. The germline gives CDR1 MDHEN, CDR2 SYDVKM. Trimming removed 1 base from V and 1 base from J; junction bases left unmatched: 11. CDR3 DNA sequence: TGTGCCAGCAGTTTATATCCCCACGCTCTAGCGGGAGGCACAGATACGCAGTATTTT. Residues: CASSLYPHALAGGTDTQYF.

In DNA, the CDR3 is TGTGCCAGCAGTTTGAGTAGCGGGAGCTCCTACAATGAGCAGTTCTTC. Protein product: CASSLSSGSSYNEQFF. V gene TRBV28 combines with J gene TRBJ2-1; 9 bases line up with TRBD2. Germline assignment: CDR1 MDHEN and CDR2 SYDVKM. The CDR3 totals 16 residues. The V gene end was trimmed by 3 bases and the J gene end by 0 bases; junction bases not matched to a gene: 3.

This clone was detected a few times. V usage is TRBV7-3 and J usage is TRBJ2-3; D is unclear. Germline V gene data show CDR1 as SGHTA and CDR2 as FQGTGA. This CDR3 is 12 amino acids long. The germline V and J ends were trimmed by 1 base and 6 bases, with 5 bases remaining between them. CDR3 nucleotides: TGTGCCAGCAGCTTAATCGGGGATACGCAGTATTTT. Protein sequence: CASSLIGDTQYF. The full variable domain, completed using reference TRBV7-3 and TRBJ2-3, is GAGVSQTPSNKVTEKGKYVELRCDPISGHTALYWYRQSLGQGPEFLIYFQGTGAADDSGLPNDRFFAVRPEGSVSTLKIQRTERGDSAVYLCASSLIGDTQYFGPGTRLTVL.

The chain is built from TRBV28 and TRBJ2-1; either TRBD1 or TRBD2 may supply D (6 bases each). Germline loops: CDR1 MDHEN, CDR2 SYDVKM. The CDR3 contains 14 residues. Deletions cut 4 bases from V and 5 bases from J, with 12 bases between. CDR3 loop: CASSSPRGDNEQFF. CDR3 DNA sequence: TGTGCCAGCAGTTCCCCAAGGGGGGACAATGAGCAGTTCTTC.

About this clone itself: One end of the junction is discordant with germline, which a read error may explain. The chain is built from TRBV7-7 and TRBJ2-1; 9 bases match TRBD1. Germline values: CDR1 SSHAT, CDR2 FNYEAQ (reference sequence). The CDR3 has 15 residues. CDR3 nucleotide sequence: TGTGCTAGCAGCCCAGGACAGGGGACCTACAATGAGCAGTTCTTC. Amino acids: CASSPGQGTYNEQFF. Based on the CDR3 plus reference TRBV7-7 and TRBJ2-1, the full variable domain is GAGVSQSPRYKVTKRGQDVTLRCDPISSHATLYWYQQALGQGPEFLTYFNYEAQPDKSGLPSDRFSAERPEGSISTLTIQRTEQRDSAMYRCASSPGQGTYNEQFFGPGTRLTVL.

Notes on this clone: The same CDR3 can be traced to other DNA sequences in this sample. This sequence joins TRBV19 and TRBJ2-1, with 8 positions matching TRBD2. This CDR3 has 16 amino acids. The germline V gene has CDR1 LNHDA and CDR2 SQIVND (reference sequence). Trimming cost V 4 bases and J 7 bases; bases outside gene matches: 12. In DNA form, the CDR3 reads TGTGCCAGTAGTACCAGTGGCGGGAGGTTGGGGAATGAGCAGTTCTTC. Translation gives CASSTSGGRLGNEQFF.